This TCR beta chain appears in the sequencing data of a study of blood T cell repertoires in COVID-19. Study information: Sample material is recorded as cDNA or gDNA derived from T cells, B-cell-depleted T cells, or PBMCs.

Trimming stripped 6 bases from V and 2 bases from J, with 10 bases between. This CDR3 spans 13 amino acids. CDR1 and CDR2 from the germline V gene are SGHNT and YENEEA. The data were produced by immunoSEQ multiplex PCR, yet TCRdb's version contains in-frame clones alone and is incomplete. The table records under 300,000 clones, approximately 90% of them present only once. The receptor's source is a woman in her thirties or forties who had recovered from COVID-19. Sample: peripheral blood. The chain recombines TRBV11-3 with TRBJ1-1; D might be TRBD1 (6 bases). The DNA for the CDR3 is TGTGCCAGCAGGATACAGGGAAACACTGAAGCTTTCTTT. It codes for CASRIQGNTEAFF.